This TCR beta chain was found in a study of blood T cells in healthy people across ages. Study context: Per two T cells, about one barcoded beta molecule was captured through template switching. Study-wide results and caveats: Older age coincided with a roughly linear decline in TCR beta diversity per million T cells.

In regard to this clonotype: Its specificity is unknown.

Alongside a J-beta primer mix, a sample-barcoded 5' primer served in a second PCR lasting about 6 to 11 cycles. MiXCR, run by TCRdb on the 5' RACE reads, gives a single entry per CDR3 protein. This sample has 1.5 million or so distinct CDR3 sequences, with about 45% found just once. V lost 1 base, J lost 6 bases, and 9 bases lay in between. The length of the CDR3 is 14 residues. Roughly 9.2 milliliters was the volume of peripheral blood drawn from each donor. Per-sample PBMC isolation yielded at least 6.5 million cells. Sequenced: blood. V usage is TRBV12-3 or TRBV12-4 and J usage is TRBJ2-2; D is tentatively TRBD1 or TRBD2 (6 bases each). The receptor was derived from a woman aged 18-35 years in good health. The CDR3 loop is CASSLGGAAGELFF. CDR3 nucleotide sequence: TGTGCCAGCAGTTTAGGGGGGGCCGCCGGGGAGCTGTTTTTT.